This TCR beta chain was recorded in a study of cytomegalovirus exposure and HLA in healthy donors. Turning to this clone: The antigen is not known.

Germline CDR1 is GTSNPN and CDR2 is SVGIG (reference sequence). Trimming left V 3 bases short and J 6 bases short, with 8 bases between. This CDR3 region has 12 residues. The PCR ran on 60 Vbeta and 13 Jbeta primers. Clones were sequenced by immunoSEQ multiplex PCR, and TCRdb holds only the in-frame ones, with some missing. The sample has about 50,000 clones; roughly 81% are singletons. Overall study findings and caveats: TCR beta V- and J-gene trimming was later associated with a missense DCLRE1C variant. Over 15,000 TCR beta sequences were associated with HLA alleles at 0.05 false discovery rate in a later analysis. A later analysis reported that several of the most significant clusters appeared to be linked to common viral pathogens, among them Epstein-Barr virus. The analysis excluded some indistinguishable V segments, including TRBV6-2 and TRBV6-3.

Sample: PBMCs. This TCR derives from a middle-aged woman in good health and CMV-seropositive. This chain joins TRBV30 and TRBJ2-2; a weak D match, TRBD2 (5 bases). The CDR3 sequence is CAWSRGSGELFF. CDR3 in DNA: TGTGCCTGGAGCCGAGGGTCCGGGGAGCTGTTTTTT.